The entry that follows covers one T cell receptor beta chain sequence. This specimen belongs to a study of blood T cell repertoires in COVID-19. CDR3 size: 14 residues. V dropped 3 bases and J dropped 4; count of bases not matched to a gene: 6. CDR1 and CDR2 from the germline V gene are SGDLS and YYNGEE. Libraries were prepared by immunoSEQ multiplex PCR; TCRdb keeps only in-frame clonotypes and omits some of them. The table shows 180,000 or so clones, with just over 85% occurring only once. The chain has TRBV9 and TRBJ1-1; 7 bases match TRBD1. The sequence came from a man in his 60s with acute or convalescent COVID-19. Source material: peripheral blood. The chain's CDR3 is CASSAQTGTTEAFF. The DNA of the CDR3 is TGTGCCAGCAGCGCACAGACAGGGACCACTGAAGCTTTCTTT.